Each of the 18 T cell receptor beta chains below was sequenced from the same sample in a study of T and B cells in COVID-19 patients. BIOMED2 TRB-A/B primer pools were used in multiplex TRB PCR. TCRdb reprocessed the multiplex PCR reads with MiXCR, giving one entry per CDR3 protein. Of fewer than 15,000 distinct CDR3 sequences in the sample, 29% are singletons; the top ten hold roughly 7%. Each TRB amplification used roughly 230-550 ng of genomic DNA from blood. Sequencing was done on a sample of blood. The receptor source for this set is a human donor who had recovered from COVID-19.

This rearrangement joins TRBV6-1 to TRBJ1-5; a possible D gene is TRBD1 (5 bases). This CDR3 is 14 amino acids long. The germline V gene has CDR1 MNHNS and CDR2 SASEGT. V was pared by 8 bases and J by 2 bases, with 13 bases between. For the CDR3, the DNA is TGTGCCAGCCGACAGTTTGAAGGCAATCAGCCCCAGCATTTT. Its translation: CASRQFEGNQPQHF.

This clonotype is labeled medium-sized (0.01 to 0.1%). This chain connects TRBV30 to TRBJ2-1, with a weak D call TRBD2 (5 bases). From germline, CDR1 is GTSNPN and CDR2 SVGIG (reference sequence). This CDR3 comprises 13 residues. V shed 0 bases and J shed 10 bases, with 13 bases lying between them. The CDR3: CAWSVARVLEQFF. Here the CDR3 DNA reads TGTGCCTGGAGTGTGGCGAGGGTACTCGAGCAGTTCTTC.

The chain recombines TRBV12-3 or TRBV12-4 with TRBJ1-1, with 7 positions matching TRBD1. This CDR3 is built from 11 residues. Trimming at V came to 5 bases and at J to 10 bases, leaving 4 bases not matched to a gene. CDR3 loop: CASSGDSGAFF. CDR3 DNA: TGTGCCAGCAGTGGGGACAGTGGAGCTTTCTTT.

CDR3 DNA: TGCAGTGCTAGCACTGGGAATGATGGCTACACCTTC. It translates to CSASTGNDGYTF. This rearrangement joins TRBV20-1 to TRBJ1-2; D uncertain. In germline, CDR1 is DFQATT, CDR2 SNEGSKA (reference sequence). This CDR3 has 12 amino acids. V gave up 3 bases and J gave up 6 bases, with 11 bases separating them.

By share, this clonotype counts as medium-sized. The chain joins TRBV27 to TRBJ2-1, with D unresolved. This CDR3 comprises 13 residues. The V and J ends lost 3 bases and 3 bases respectively, with 6 bases between them. Germline CDR1 MNHEY, CDR2 SMNVEV (reference sequence). CDR3 loop: CASSFRSYNEQFF. CDR3 DNA sequence: TGTGCCAGCAGTTTTCGCAGCTACAATGAGCAGTTCTTC.

The sample holds many counts of this clonotype. The chain carries TRBV19 and TRBJ1-4; D unclear. The germline V and J ends were trimmed by 4 bases and 7 bases, with 19 bases remaining between them. The CDR3 has 16 residues. The germline V gene has CDR1 LNHDA and CDR2 SQIVND (reference sequence). The CDR3 sequence: CASSTSIATWFEKLFF. CDR3 coding DNA: TGTGCCAGTAGTACTTCCATAGCTACCTGGTTTGAAAAACTGTTTTTT.

The chain has TRBV6-2 or TRBV6-3 and TRBJ2-3; the match to TRBD2 covers 11 bases. The junction had 15 bases not matched to a gene; V was cut back by 6 bases and J by 1 base. Germline CDR1 reads MNHEY; CDR2 reads SVGEGT. The CDR3 has 19 residues. The CDR3 here is CASSQSGTSGSSRTDTQYF. The CDR3 DNA is TGTGCCAGCAGCCAGTCCGGGACTAGCGGCTCTTCACGCACAGATACGCAGTATTTT.

The rearrangement joins TRBV27 to TRBJ2-1; 9 positions agree with TRBD2. The CDR3 is made up of 19 amino acids. Germline V gene sequence: CDR1 MNHEY, CDR2 SMNVEV (reference sequence). After removal of 3 bases from V and 3 bases from J, the junction contained 15 bases not matched to a gene. Here the CDR3 reads CASSLGGRALSQFYNEQFF. The CDR3 bases are TGTGCCAGCAGTTTGGGCGGGAGGGCCCTTTCCCAATTCTACAATGAGCAGTTCTTC.

This clonotype was found a few times. The chain carries TRBV30 and TRBJ1-1, with D possibly matching TRBD1 (5 bases). Trimming took 4 bases from V and 5 from J, leaving 14 bases between them. Germline V CDR1 and CDR2: GTSNPN, SVGIG (reference sequence). The CDR3 has 13 amino acids. CDR3 sequence reads: CAWNMGGDTEAFF. DNA for the CDR3: TGTGCCTGGAACATGGGGGGGGATACTGAAGCTTTCTTT.

This clonotype is labeled medium-sized. The chain employs TRBV27 and TRBJ2-7, with a weak D call TRBD2 (6 bases). Trimming took 3 bases from V and 3 from J, leaving 9 bases between them. The germline V gene has CDR1 MNHEY and CDR2 SMNVEV (reference sequence). CDR3 size: 13 residues. The CDR3 spells CASSFIGSYEQYF. DNA of the CDR3: TGTGCCAGCAGTTTCATCGGGAGCTACGAGCAGTACTTC.

The chain carries TRBV7-9 and TRBJ2-5; TRBD2 agrees at 7 bases. The CDR3 runs to 13 residues. CDR1 and CDR2 (germline): SEHNR, FQNEAQ (reference sequence). Germline trimming cut 4 bases from V and 7 bases from J; bases unmatched to any gene: 6. The CDR3 bases are TGTGCCAGCAGCTCCACTAGCGCAGGGACCCAGTACTTC. The encoded protein is CASSSTSAGTQYF.

The V call is TRBV15, the J call TRBJ1-2, with TRBD1 as a possible D gene (5 bases). The CDR3 length is 11 residues. The V end was cut by 4 bases, the J end by 7 bases, with 7 bases between. Germline V gene sequence: CDR1 LNHNV, CDR2 YYDKDF (reference sequence). The CDR3 bases are TGTGCCACCAGCATGGGGGTTGGCTACACCTTC. Translating it yields CATSMGVGYTF.

The sample holds many counts of this clonotype. V usage is TRBV6-5 and J usage is TRBJ2-7; 11 bases match TRBD1. The V segment lost 7 bases and the J segment 3 bases; nucleotides outside the gene matches: 11. The germline gives CDR1 MNHEY, CDR2 SVGAGI. CDR3 length: 16 residues. CDR3 sequence reads: CASTKGTGGIVYEQYF. CDR3 in DNA: TGTGCCAGCACTAAGGGGACAGGGGGAATAGTCTACGAGCAGTACTTC.

V usage is TRBV12-3 or TRBV12-4 and J usage is TRBJ2-3; 9 nucleotides align to TRBD2. Trimming at V came to 8 bases and at J to 4 bases, leaving 10 bases not matched to a gene. CDR3 length equals 15 residues. CDR3 DNA sequence: TGTGCCAGCGTGAGGCTAGCGGGAACATCAGATACGCAGTATTTT. Translated: CASVRLAGTSDTQYF.

This clonotype was observed a handful of times. V gene TRBV7-9 combines with J gene TRBJ2-1; D uncertain. CDR1 SEHNR and CDR2 FQNEAQ come from the germline V gene (reference sequence). The CDR3 contains 16 residues. The V gene lost 8 bases and the J gene lost 1 base, with 18 bases spanning the gap. CDR3 sequence: CASVPLPPRSYNEQFF. CDR3 DNA: TGTGCCAGCGTACCTCTACCGCCTCGGTCCTACAATGAGCAGTTCTTC.

The chain joins TRBV27 to TRBJ2-5; D is tentatively TRBD1 or TRBD2 (5 bases each). This CDR3 has 13 residues. Germline V gene data show CDR1 as MNHEY and CDR2 as SMNVEV (reference sequence). Trimming stripped 8 bases from V and 3 bases from J, with 13 bases between. This CDR3 reads CASRLGTEETQYF. The CDR3 region has the DNA TGTGCCAGCCGACTTGGGACCGAAGAGACCCAGTACTTC.

This rearrangement joins TRBV7-6 to TRBJ2-5, with D unclear. Germline assignment: CDR1 SGHVS and CDR2 FNYEAQ. V dropped 0 bases and J dropped 1 base, with 3 bases sitting between them. The length of the CDR3 is 13 residues. In nucleotides, the CDR3 is TGTGCCAGCAGCTTAGCCCCCCAAGAGACCCAGTACTTC. Its protein is CASSLAPQETQYF.

This clonotype was found a few times. This sequence joins TRBV12-3 or TRBV12-4 and TRBJ2-3; no clear D gene. The CDR3 totals 14 residues. The V and J ends lost 6 bases and 1 base respectively, with 11 bases between them. CDR3 loop: CASRSLMGTDTQYF. The CDR3 region has the DNA TGTGCCAGCAGGTCCTTGATGGGCACAGATACGCAGTATTTT.